This TCR beta chain was captured in a study of cytomegalovirus exposure and HLA in healthy donors. About the research overall: Both the roughly 120 validation repertoires and the 550 to 750 first-cohort repertoires used the same platform, as reported by a later analysis. Study-level points and caveats: Researchers catalogued approximately 160 TCR beta chains as cytomegalovirus-associated. The tendency of first-cohort TCR clusters to co-occur in the approximately 110 validation repertoires was identified by a subsequent analysis. Most sequenced TCRs were rare (though some public TCRs occurred in many donors).

The CDR3 extends over 15 amino acids. Trimming took 2 bases from V and 1 from J; bases not matched to a gene: 3. Germline V lookup: CDR1 SGDLS, CDR2 YYNGEE. Method: immunoSEQ multiplex PCR; TCRdb's copy keeps in-frame clones and lacks some. Here the sample spans 150,000 to 200,000 clones, around nine tenths being singletons. Points on this clone: Its antigen is currently unknown.

The TCR was taken from a man between 18 and 35 years old in good health and CMV-seropositive. The chain is built from TRBV9 and TRBJ2-4; 7 bases are a match to TRBD1. Material for sequencing was PBMCs. The CDR3 sequence: CASSVSGQAKNIQYF. The CDR3 coding sequence is TGTGCCAGCAGCGTCTCGGGACAGGCCAAAAACATTCAGTACTTC. The full variable domain, its missing parts supplied by reference TRBV9 and TRBJ2-4, is DSGVTQTPKHLITATGQRVTLRCSPRSGDLSVYWYQQSLDQGLQFLIQYYNGEERAKGNILERFSAQQFPDLHSELNLSSLELGDSALYFCASSVSGQAKNIQYFGAGTRLSVL.